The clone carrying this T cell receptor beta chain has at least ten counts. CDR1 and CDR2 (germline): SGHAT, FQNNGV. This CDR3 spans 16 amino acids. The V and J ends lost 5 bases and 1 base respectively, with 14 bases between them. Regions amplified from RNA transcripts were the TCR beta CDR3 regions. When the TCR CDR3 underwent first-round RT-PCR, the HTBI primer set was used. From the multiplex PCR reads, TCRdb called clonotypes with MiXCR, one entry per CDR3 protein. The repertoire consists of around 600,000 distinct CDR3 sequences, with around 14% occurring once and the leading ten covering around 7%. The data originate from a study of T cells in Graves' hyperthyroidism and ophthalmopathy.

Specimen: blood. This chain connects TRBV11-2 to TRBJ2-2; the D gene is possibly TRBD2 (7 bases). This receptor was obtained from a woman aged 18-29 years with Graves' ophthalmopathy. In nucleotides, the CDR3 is TGTGCCAGCAGCCCGCGGGGGACATTGAACACCGGGGAGCTGTTTTTT. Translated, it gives CASSPRGTLNTGELFF.